This T cell receptor (beta chain) was recovered during a study of blood T cell repertoires in COVID-19. On the study more broadly: Samples came from the United States, Italy and Spain, spanning acute and convalescent COVID-19.

The CDR3 contains 17 residues. Per germline, CDR1 MGHRA and CDR2 YSYEKL. The ends lost 0 bases at V and 1 base at J; junction bases unmatched: 8. Cohorts were based on clinical histories the participants reported. Cohort 3 recovery required two negative PCRs, clearance, or symptom resolution. Under the authors' procedure: Amplification with reference gene primers provided the estimates of nucleated cell counts. Only in-frame clones appear in the TCRdb table, and some are missing; sequencing was by immunoSEQ multiplex PCR. The V and J calls and the clone size are those of that table, but D and trimming were determined from the DNA. There are approximately 300,000 clones in the sample; around 90% occur only once, and less than 20% lies in the top ten.

The chain recombines TRBV4-1 with TRBJ2-5, with 7 bases fitting TRBD1. The clonotype comes from a woman younger than 45 who had recovered from COVID-19. Sequenced: PBMCs or T cells enriched from blood (not recorded which). The CDR3 DNA is TGCGCCAGCAGCCAAGAACCCACCGACAGGGTCCAAGAGACCCAGTACTTC. It translates to CASSQEPTDRVQETQYF.